Each of the 8 T cell receptor beta chains below was sequenced from the same sample in a study of blood T cell repertoires in COVID-19 (dated by TCRdb to the early 2020s). The library came from the immunoSEQ multiplex PCR assay. Imported from immuneACCESS, the table was reduced by TCRdb to in-frame sequences with V and J called. These copies leave out some clones; in studies compared against another copy, an unresolved V gene accounts for under half, and the cause of the remainder is not known. This sample comprises about 300,000 clones, 70% to 90% of them detected only once. The top ten hold less than 2.5% of the sample. Sequencing was performed on PBMCs or T cells enriched from blood (not recorded which). The receptor source for this set is a man aged 30 to 45 who had recovered from COVID-19.

The chain carries TRBV7-3 and TRBJ2-2, with TRBD2 matching 9 bases. J gave up 4 bases and V 6 bases, and 9 bases lay outside the gene matches. Germline-derived CDR1 and CDR2 are SGHTA and FQGTGA. The CDR3 sequence is 16 residues long. CDR3 sequence: CASSQRSGGFTGELFF. The CDR3, as DNA: TGTGCCAGCAGTCAAAGGAGCGGGGGGTTCACCGGGGAGCTGTTTTTT.

The V and J genes are TRBV19 and TRBJ1-5, with 8 nucleotides matching TRBD1. The germline CDR1 and CDR2 sequences are LNHDA and SQIVND (reference sequence). CDR3 size: 17 residues. The J segment lost 2 bases and the V segment lost 3 bases, leaving 9 bases of the junction unmatched. The CDR3 DNA reads as TGTGCCAGTAGTATTGGGACAGGCGGCATAGGCAATCAGCCCCAGCATTTT. The encoded protein is CASSIGTGGIGNQPQHF.

V is TRBV6-4 and J is TRBJ2-1; 10 bases line up with TRBD1. Germline V CDR1 and CDR2: MRHNA, SNTAGT. The CDR3 covers 16 residues. V lost 4 bases and J lost 6; bases outside the gene matches: 9. CDR3 residues: CASSGLPGQGSNEQFF. CDR3 nucleotides: TGTGCCAGCAGTGGACTACCGGGACAGGGGTCCAATGAGCAGTTCTTC.

This clone appeared a single time. The V gene is TRBV6-2 or TRBV6-3, the J gene TRBJ1-6; D uncertain. The CDR3 is 15 residues long. Trimming cost V 7 bases and J 10 bases, with 20 bases left between them. In germline, CDR1 is MNHEY, CDR2 SVGEGT. The CDR3 loop reads CASTPLGQGGSPLHF. The CDR3 DNA follows: TGTGCCAGCACCCCCCTAGGGCAAGGCGGGTCACCCCTCCACTTT.

This rearrangement joins TRBV12-3 or TRBV12-4 to TRBJ2-5; D is uncertain. Trimming shortened V by 2 bases and J by 0 bases, and 4 bases separated the two germline ends. This CDR3 region has 13 residues. This CDR3 is CASSLNNQETQYF. In nucleotides, the CDR3 is TGTGCCAGCAGTTTAAACAACCAAGAGACCCAGTACTTC.

The V gene is TRBV19, the J gene TRBJ2-7, with 9 positions matching TRBD1. The CDR3 spans 14 residues. Trimming took 6 bases from V and 6 from J; bases not matched to a gene: 9. Germline V gene data show CDR1 as LNHDA and CDR2 as SQIVND (reference sequence). The CDR3 reads CASRLGTGLREQYF. The CDR3 bases are TGTGCCAGTAGACTGGGGACAGGGCTTCGCGAGCAGTACTTC.

V and J are TRBV7-9 and TRBJ1-6, with a possible D match to TRBD1 (6 bases). CDR3 size: 17 residues. Germline V gene sequence: CDR1 SEHNR, CDR2 FQNEAQ (reference sequence). V was clipped by 3 bases and J by 5 bases, with 17 bases between them. The DNA of the CDR3 is TGTGCCAGCAGCTTTTCTCACCGGGACACCAATAATTCACCCCTCCACTTT. It is translated as CASSFSHRDTNNSPLHF.

This sequence joins TRBV7-6 and TRBJ1-2; D possibly corresponds to TRBD1 (6 bases). This CDR3 spans 17 amino acids. From germline, CDR1 is SGHVS and CDR2 FNYEAQ. V was cut by 1 base and J by 0 bases, with 15 bases left in between. DNA of the CDR3: TGTGCCAGCAGCTTAGTCAAGGGAGGGGGGCCTAACTATGGCTACACCTTC. It codes for CASSLVKGGGPNYGYTF.